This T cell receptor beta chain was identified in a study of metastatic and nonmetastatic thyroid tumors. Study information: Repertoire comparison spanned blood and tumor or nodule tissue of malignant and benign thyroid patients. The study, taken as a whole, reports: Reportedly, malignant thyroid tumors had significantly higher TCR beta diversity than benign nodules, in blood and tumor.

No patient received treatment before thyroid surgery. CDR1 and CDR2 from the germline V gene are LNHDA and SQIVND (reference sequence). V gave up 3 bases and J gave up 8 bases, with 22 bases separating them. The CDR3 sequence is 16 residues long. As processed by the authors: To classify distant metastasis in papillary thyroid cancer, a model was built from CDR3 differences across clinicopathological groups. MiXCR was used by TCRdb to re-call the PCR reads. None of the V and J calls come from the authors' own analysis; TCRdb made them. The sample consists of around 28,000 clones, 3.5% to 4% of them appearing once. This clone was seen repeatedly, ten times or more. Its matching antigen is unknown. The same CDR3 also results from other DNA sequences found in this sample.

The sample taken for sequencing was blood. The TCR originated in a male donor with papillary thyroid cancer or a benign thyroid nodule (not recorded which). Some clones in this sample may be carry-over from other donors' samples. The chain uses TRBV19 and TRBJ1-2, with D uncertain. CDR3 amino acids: CASSMTHIGLRGGYTF. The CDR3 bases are TGTGCCAGTAGTATGACACACATAGGACTTAGAGGCGGCTACACCTTC.